Listed below are T cell receptor beta chains from one sample, sequenced in a study of blood T cell repertoires in COVID-19. The method was immunoSEQ multiplex PCR; TCRdb's version includes in-frame clones alone and lacks a portion of them. The profile shows 87,000 or so clones, about 88% of them singletons. The sequenced sample consisted of peripheral blood. These receptors were obtained from a man aged 35 to 55 with acute or convalescent COVID-19. CDR3s include the opening cysteine and the closing phenylalanine or tryptophan. A D gene is named only where the DNA matches it firmly. Not every row has a clone size; where given, it reads once, few, many or a size class.

d_gene	v_gene	j_gene	abundance	CDR3nt	CDR3aa
TRBD2	TRBV6-5	TRBJ2-1	NA	TGTGCCAGCAGCCGGGGGGGCAATGAGCAGTTCTTC	CASSRGGNEQFF
TRBD1	TRBV2	TRBJ1-5	NA	TGTGCCAGCGAAGGCGGACAGGCCAATCAGCCCCAGCATTTT	CASEGGQANQPQHF
TRBD2	TRBV3-1/TRBV3-2	TRBJ2-7	NA	TGTGCCAGCAGCCAAGCACTAGCGGGAGCCTACGAGCAGTACTTC	CASSQALAGAYEQYF
NA	TRBV10-1	TRBJ1-1	NA	TGCGCCACCTCCCCGGGAGGGCCTGGGGATACTGAAGCTTTCTTT	CATSPGGPGDTEAFF
NA	TRBV4-1	TRBJ2-1	NA	TGCGCCAGCAGCCAAGAAGGAGGAACCTACAATGAGCAGTTCTTC	CASSQEGGTYNEQFF
TRBD2	TRBV5-8	TRBJ2-1	NA	TGTGCCAGCAGCCCTGGGACTAGCGGGAGTGGGAGGGATGAGCAGTTCTTC	CASSPGTSGSGRDEQFF
NA	TRBV3-1/TRBV3-2	TRBJ1-3	NA	TGTGCCAGCAGCCAAGACCGGACAGCTGGAAACACCATATATTTT	CASSQDRTAGNTIYF
TRBD1	TRBV3-1/TRBV3-2	TRBJ1-1	NA	TGTGCCAGCAGCCAAGGGGGACAGTGGGCTTTCTTT	CASSQGGQWAFF
NA	TRBV10-2	TRBJ1-6	NA	TGCGCCAGCAGTGTCGGGGTGAAGAATTCACCCCTCCACTTT	CASSVGVKNSPLHF
TRBD1	TRBV9	TRBJ2-7	NA	TGTGCCAGCAGCTCGACAGGGGGGTCCAACGAGCAGTACTTC	CASSSTGGSNEQYF
NA	TRBV25-1	TRBJ1-1	NA	TGTGCCAGCAGTCCTCGAGGTAGACCTGAAGCTTTCTTT	CASSPRGRPEAFF
TRBD1	TRBV27	TRBJ1-2	once	TGTGCCAGCAGTAAAACCGGGACAGCGAAGTCATGGGGCTACACCTTC	CASSKTGTAKSWGYTF
NA	TRBV15	TRBJ1-1	NA	TGTGCCGCTGGGGGAGGGGGGCTTAACACTGAAGCTTTCTTT	CAAGGGGLNTEAFF
NA	TRBV7-9	TRBJ1-3	NA	TGTGCCAGCAGCTTAGTATCGCAGGGAATCGACACCATATATTTT	CASSLVSQGIDTIYF
NA	TRBV5-8	TRBJ1-5	few	TGTGCCAGCAGCTTGGACAGCCGACGGACAGCCCAGCATTTT	CASSLDSRRTAQHF
NA	TRBV3-1/TRBV3-2	TRBJ1-4	NA	TGTGCCAGCAGCCAGAGCCCACGGGGAAGAAAACTGTTTTTT	CASSQSPRGRKLFF
TRBD2	TRBV9	TRBJ2-7	NA	TGTGCCAGCAGCCCGCAACTAGCGGGAGGATCCGAGCAGTACTTC	CASSPQLAGGSEQYF
TRBD1	TRBV7-6	TRBJ2-3	NA	TGTGCCAGCAGCCCGCGTCCCGGGACAGGGGTAGAAAGCACAGATACGCAGTATTTT	CASSPRPGTGVESTDTQYF
TRBD1	TRBV5-6	TRBJ1-4	NA	TGTGCCAGCAGCCAACAGGGGACGGGAGAAAAACTGTTTTTT	CASSQQGTGEKLFF
TRBD1	TRBV30	TRBJ1-1	NA	TGTGCCTGGAGGACAGGGGGCTGGACTGAAGCTTTCTTT	CAWRTGGWTEAFF
TRBD1	TRBV27	TRBJ1-2	once	TGTGCCAGCGGTGACAGGGCCGGTGGCTACACCTTC	CASGDRAGGYTF
NA	TRBV9	TRBJ2-7	NA	TGTGCCAGCAGCGGGGCCCAGGGGGGAGAGCAGTACTTC	CASSGAQGGEQYF
TRBD1	TRBV27	TRBJ2-5	NA	TGTGCCAGCAGGAAGGGGGCCGGGGAGACCCAGTACTTC	CASRKGAGETQYF
TRBD2	TRBV11-2	TRBJ2-3	NA	TGTGCCAGCAGCTTATCGGCTAGCGGGTTCACAGATACGCAGTATTTT	CASSLSASGFTDTQYF
NA	TRBV6-6	TRBJ2-7	NA	TGTGCCAGCAGTGGCGGGCAGCGATACGAGCAGTACTTC	CASSGGQRYEQYF
NA	TRBV21-1	TRBJ2-3	few	TGTGCCAGCAGCCCACTGAGGCCGAACACAGATACGCAGTATTTT	CASSPLRPNTDTQYF
TRBD2	TRBV9	TRBJ2-3	NA	TGTGCCAGCAGCGTAAATCTAGCGGGGGGAACTAGCACAGATACGCAGTATTTT	CASSVNLAGGTSTDTQYF
TRBD1	TRBV19	TRBJ1-5	NA	TGTGCCAGTAGACTCCTGGGACAGGGGTTTGATCAGCCCCAGCATTTT	CASRLLGQGFDQPQHF
NA	TRBV27	TRBJ2-4	NA	TGTGCCAGCAGTTTCTCCTCCAAAAACATTCAGTACTTC	CASSFSSKNIQYF
NA	TRBV2	TRBJ1-5	NA	TGTGCCAGCAGTGAATGGGGCGGTAGCAATCAGCCCCAGCATTTT	CASSEWGGSNQPQHF
NA	TRBV12-3/TRBV12-4	TRBJ1-2	NA	TGTGCCAGCAACCAGGTGGGCCTCTATGGCTACACCTTC	CASNQVGLYGYTF
TRBD2	TRBV11-3	TRBJ2-1	once	TGTGCCAGCAGCTTAGAGGGGGGGGCTAGCGGGTTTAATGAGCAGTTCTTC	CASSLEGGASGFNEQFF
NA	TRBV2	TRBJ1-1	NA	TGTGCCAGCACGGGGACACCGGACACTGAAGCTTTCTTT	CASTGTPDTEAFF
TRBD1	TRBV2	TRBJ1-5	NA	TGTGCCAGCGCGGGACAGAGCAATCAGCCCCAGCATTTT	CASAGQSNQPQHF
NA	TRBV7-2	TRBJ1-1	NA	TGTGCCAGCAGCTTTCGGGGGGGCACTGAAGCTTTCTTT	CASSFRGGTEAFF
TRBD2	TRBV6-5	TRBJ2-5	NA	TGTGCCAGCAGTAAAAGCGGGGGAGAAGAGACCCAGTACTTC	CASSKSGGEETQYF
TRBD1	TRBV11-2	TRBJ1-3	NA	TGTGCCAGCAGCTCCGGGACAGTGGCAGATTTT	CASSSGTVADF
TRBD1	TRBV27	TRBJ1-1	NA	TGTGCCAGCAGTTTACAGGGGGGCACTGAAGCTTTCTTT	CASSLQGGTEAFF
NA	TRBV7-3	TRBJ1-1	NA	TGTGCCAGCAGCTCGGGGGGGCGAAACACTGAAGCTTTCTTT	CASSSGGRNTEAFF
NA	TRBV7-9	TRBJ2-3	NA	TGTGCCAGCAGCCCCAAGGGACTTCTCAGCCCAGATACGCAGTATTTT	CASSPKGLLSPDTQYF
NA	TRBV7-9	TRBJ1-3	NA	TGTGCCAGCAGCTTACGGGACACCTTCTCTGGAAACACCATATATTTT	CASSLRDTFSGNTIYF
TRBD2	TRBV10-3	TRBJ2-7	NA	TGTGCCATCAGCCTTAGCGGGGGCCCGTTCGAGCAGTACTTC	CAISLSGGPFEQYF
NA	TRBV21-1	TRBJ1-2	once	TGTGCCAGCACTGGCAGTTATAACTATGGCTACACCTTC	CASTGSYNYGYTF
NA	TRBV5-1	TRBJ2-7	NA	TGCGCCAGCAGCTTGGGGCAGGGAACCCTCTACGAGCAGTACTTC	CASSLGQGTLYEQYF
NA	TRBV2	TRBJ2-1	NA	TGTGCCAGCAGTGAAGACCACAACAATGAGCAGTTCTTC	CASSEDHNNEQFF
NA	TRBV3-1/TRBV3-2	TRBJ1-5	few	TGTGCCAGCAGCCAAGCGCCAAGCCGGCCCCAGCATTTT	CASSQAPSRPQHF
NA	TRBV5-4	TRBJ1-3	NA	TGTGCCAGCAGCTTGGCACAGAGCTCTGGAAACACCATATATTTT	CASSLAQSSGNTIYF
NA	TRBV6-5	TRBJ2-5	NA	TGTGCCAGCGGTCGGCAAGAGACCCAGTACTTC	CASGRQETQYF
NA	TRBV12-5	TRBJ2-7	NA	TGTGCTAGTGGTTATCGGGGGTCATACGAGCAGTACTTC	CASGYRGSYEQYF
TRBD1	TRBV24-1	TRBJ2-2	NA	TGTGCCACCCAGACCCGACAGGGGGCACACTCCGGGGAGCTGTTTTTT	CATQTRQGAHSGELFF
NA	TRBV15	TRBJ2-1	NA	TGTGCCACCAGCAGGGCAGGGTCCTACAATGAGCAGTTCTTC	CATSRAGSYNEQFF
TRBD2	TRBV6-5	TRBJ2-5	NA	TGTGCCAGCAGTTCCTTGGCAGCGGGAGAAGAGACCCAGTACTTC	CASSSLAAGEETQYF
NA	TRBV5-1	TRBJ1-4	NA	TGCGCCAGCAGCCAAAGCACAGGGTTGGAGGAAAAACTGTTTTTT	CASSQSTGLEEKLFF
NA	TRBV5-1	TRBJ1-1	NA	TGCGCCAGCAGCTTGAATAGGGCCCGGGGATGGGAAGCTTTCTTT	CASSLNRARGWEAFF
TRBD1	TRBV6-6	TRBJ2-7	NA	TGTGCCAGCAGTACCGGACAGGTAGTTACCTACGAGCAGTACTTC	CASSTGQVVTYEQYF
TRBD2	TRBV10-3	TRBJ2-3	NA	TGTGCCATCAGCCTAGCGGGGGATAGCACAGATACGCAGTATTTT	CAISLAGDSTDTQYF
NA	TRBV5-1	TRBJ1-3	NA	TGCGCCAGCAGCTTCGGGCAGGGCGGTGGAAACACCATATATTTT	CASSFGQGGGNTIYF